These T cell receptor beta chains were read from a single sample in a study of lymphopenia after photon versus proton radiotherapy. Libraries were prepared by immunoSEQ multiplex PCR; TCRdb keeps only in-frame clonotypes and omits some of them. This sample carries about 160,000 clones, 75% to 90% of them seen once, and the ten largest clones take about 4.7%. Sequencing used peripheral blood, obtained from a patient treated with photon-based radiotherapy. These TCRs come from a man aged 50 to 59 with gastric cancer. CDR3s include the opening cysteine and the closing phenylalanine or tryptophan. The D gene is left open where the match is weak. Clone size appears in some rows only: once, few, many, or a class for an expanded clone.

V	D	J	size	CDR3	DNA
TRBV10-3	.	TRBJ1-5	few	CAISESKGLEQPQHF	TGTGCCATCAGTGAGTCAAAGGGGCTGGAACAGCCCCAGCATTTT
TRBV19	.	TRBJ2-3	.	CASSSGGTWADTQYF	TGTGCCAGTAGTTCTGGGGGGACGTGGGCAGATACGCAGTATTTT
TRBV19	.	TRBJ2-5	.	CASRTVNSETQYF	TGTGCCAGTAGAACGGTTAATTCAGAGACCCAGTACTTC
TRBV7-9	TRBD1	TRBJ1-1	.	CASSLGQVWTEAFF	TGTGCCAGCAGCCTGGGACAGGTATGGACTGAAGCTTTCTTT
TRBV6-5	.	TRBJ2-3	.	CASSYYSTDTQYF	TGTGCCAGCAGTTACTACTCCACAGATACGCAGTATTTT
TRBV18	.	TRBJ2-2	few	CASSPSTGELFF	TGTGCCAGCTCACCGAGCACCGGGGAGCTGTTTTTT
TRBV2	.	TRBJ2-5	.	CASSSTIQETQYF	TGTGCCAGCAGTAGCACCATTCAAGAGACCCAGTACTTC
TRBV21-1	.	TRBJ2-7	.	CASSKIGFSYEQYF	TGTGCCAGCAGCAAAATAGGGTTCTCCTACGAGCAGTACTTC
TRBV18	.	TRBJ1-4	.	CASSSLTPATNEKLFF	TGTGCCAGCTCTTCCCTCACCCCGGCAACTAATGAAAAACTGTTTTTT
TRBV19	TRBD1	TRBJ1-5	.	CASMNRGFNQPQHF	TGTGCCAGTATGAACAGGGGATTTAATCAGCCCCAGCATTTT
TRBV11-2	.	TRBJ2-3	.	CASSLRGLSTDTQYF	TGTGCCAGCAGCCTCCGAGGGCTGAGCACAGATACGCAGTATTTT